The source of this T cell receptor (beta chain) is a study of regulatory T cells in long-lasting Graves disease. The TCR beta library used iRepertoire HTBI primers with Arm-PCR amplification of CDR3. TCRdb used MiXCR to reprocess the multiplex PCR reads, holding one entry per CDR3 protein. The sample includes 400,000 to 550,000 distinct CDR3 sequences, about a sixth seen only once; the top ten take over 8.5%. The CDR3 is made up of 13 amino acids. Trimming left V 6 bases short and J 10 bases short, with 17 bases between. The germline CDR1 and CDR2 sequences are SGDLS and YYNGEE. Time point here: newly diagnosed GD, antithyroid drugs for less than 3 months. The TCR library used RNA extracted from PBMCs. The same sample was also studied in work on T cells in Graves' hyperthyroidism and ophthalmopathy.

The source is a woman in her twenties or thirties with Graves disease. The rearrangement uses TRBV9 and TRBJ2-1, with D possibly being TRBD2 (6 bases). This material consisted of peripheral blood mononuclear cells (PBMCs), taken at new diagnosis, from a patient treated with antithyroid drugs. CDR3 in amino acids: CASTHAGGREQFF. CDR3 DNA: TGTGCCAGCACCCACGCCGGGGGTAGAGAGCAGTTCTTC.